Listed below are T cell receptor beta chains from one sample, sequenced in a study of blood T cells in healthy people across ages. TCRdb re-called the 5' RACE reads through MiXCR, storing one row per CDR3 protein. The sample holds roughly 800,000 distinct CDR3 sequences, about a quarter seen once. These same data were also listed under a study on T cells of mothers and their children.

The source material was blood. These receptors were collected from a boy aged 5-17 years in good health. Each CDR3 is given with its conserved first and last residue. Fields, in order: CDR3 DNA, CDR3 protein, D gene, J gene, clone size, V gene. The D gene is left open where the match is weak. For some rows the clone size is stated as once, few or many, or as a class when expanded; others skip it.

DNA: TGCAGTGCTAGGCCCAGGGGGCATCCCTACGAGCAGTACTTC
CDR3: CSARPRGHPYEQYF
D: TRBD1
J: TRBJ2-7
size: few
V: TRBV20-1

DNA: TGTGCCACCGATAGCGGGGGGGAAGAGACCCAGTACTTC
CDR3: CATDSGGEETQYF
D: TRBD2
J: TRBJ2-5
size: .
V: TRBV6-1

DNA: TGTGCCAGCAGCCCCAGACAGGGTAGACACAATGAGCAGTTCTTC
CDR3: CASSPRQGRHNEQFF
D: TRBD1
J: TRBJ2-1
size: .
V: TRBV3-1

DNA: TGTGCCACCAGCAGGGACAGAAAGGGGACCCAGTACTTC
CDR3: CATSRDRKGTQYF
D: .
J: TRBJ2-5
size: few
V: TRBV15

DNA: TGTGCCACCAGCTCCGGAGGGAGGGTCACTGAAGCTTTCTTT
CDR3: CATSSGGRVTEAFF
D: .
J: TRBJ1-1
size: .
V: TRBV6-5

DNA: TGTGCCAGCAGTTACTCCAGCGGGACTTGGTCAGATACGCAGTATTTT
CDR3: CASSYSSGTWSDTQYF
D: TRBD2
J: TRBJ2-3
size: .
V: TRBV6-5

DNA: TGTGCCAGCAGCTTAGTGTCTACCGGTGGCTACACCTTC
CDR3: CASSLVSTGGYTF
D: .
J: TRBJ1-2
size: .
V: TRBV11-1

DNA: TGTGCCAGCACCTCTGGCCGGGAGCTGTTTTTT
CDR3: CASTSGRELFF
D: .
J: TRBJ2-2
size: .
V: TRBV6-5

DNA: TGTGCCAGCACCGATTCGGGACAGAGATACACCGGGGAGCTGTTTTTT
CDR3: CASTDSGQRYTGELFF
D: TRBD1
J: TRBJ2-2
size: .
V: TRBV27

DNA: TGTGCCATCAGCAAGACACCTAATACGAACACCGGGGAGCTGTTTTTT
CDR3: CAISKTPNTNTGELFF
D: .
J: TRBJ2-2
size: few
V: TRBV10-3

DNA: TGTGCCACTCTTGAGGCCAAACCCCGTGGAGATACGCAGTATTTT
CDR3: CATLEAKPRGDTQYF
D: .
J: TRBJ2-3
size: few
V: TRBV9

DNA: TGTGCCACCAGTGACCCGGGGGTTGAGAGGACCGGGGAGCTGTTTTTT
CDR3: CATSDPGVERTGELFF
D: .
J: TRBJ2-2
size: few
V: TRBV24-1

DNA: TGTGCCAGCAGCTTAGCGTTTCTTGGCAATGAGCAGTTCTTC
CDR3: CASSLAFLGNEQFF
D: .
J: TRBJ2-1
size: .
V: TRBV7-9

DNA: TGTGCCAGCAGCGTAGGGCCAACGGGTGATGAACAGTTCTTC
CDR3: CASSVGPTGDEQFF
D: .
J: TRBJ2-1
size: few
V: TRBV9

DNA: TGTGCTAGCAGCCCCGGGGCCTCTTCCTTCTACGAGCAGTACTTC
CDR3: CASSPGASSFYEQYF
D: .
J: TRBJ2-7
size: .
V: TRBV7-3

DNA: TGCAGTGCTAGAGATGGGCTAGCGCGCACAGATACGCAGTATTTT
CDR3: CSARDGLARTDTQYF
D: .
J: TRBJ2-3
size: .
V: TRBV20-1

DNA: TGTGCCAGCAGCCAAGTCGGGGGAGAGGATGGCTACACCTTC
CDR3: CASSQVGGEDGYTF
D: .
J: TRBJ1-2
size: .
V: TRBV4-2

DNA: TGTGCCAGCAGCCTCCGGACGGATTACGAGCAGTACTTC
CDR3: CASSLRTDYEQYF
D: .
J: TRBJ2-7
size: .
V: TRBV3-1

DNA: TGTGCCAGCAGTTCCCAGGGGGGTAATTGGTCCTCTGGGGCCAACGTCCTGACTTTC
CDR3: CASSSQGGNWSSGANVLTF
D: .
J: TRBJ2-6
size: .
V: TRBV6-5

DNA: TGTGCCAGCAGCTTAATCGGGCCGTCCCTCCCGCTGTTCTTC
CDR3: CASSLIGPSLPLFF
D: .
J: TRBJ2-1
size: few
V: TRBV5-5

DNA: TGTGCCAGCAGCGTAGGAGGAGATCAAGAGACCCAGTACTTC
CDR3: CASSVGGDQETQYF
D: .
J: TRBJ2-5
size: .
V: TRBV9

DNA: TGTGCCAGCAGGACTCGCTACGAGCAGTACTTC
CDR3: CASRTRYEQYF
D: .
J: TRBJ2-7
size: .
V: TRBV28

DNA: TGTGCCAGCAGTTACCTTTTGGGACAGACGGACGAGACCCAGTACTTC
CDR3: CASSYLLGQTDETQYF
D: TRBD1
J: TRBJ2-5
size: .
V: TRBV6-6

DNA: TGTGCCAGCAGTTTAGATGGTTGGGCAAAAAACATTCAGTACTTC
CDR3: CASSLDGWAKNIQYF
D: .
J: TRBJ2-4
size: few
V: TRBV7-9

DNA: TGTGCCAGCAGCTTAAATGAGGGTGGGAAACTGTTTTTT
CDR3: CASSLNEGGKLFF
D: .
J: TRBJ1-4
size: .
V: TRBV7-3

DNA: TGTGCCAGCAGTTCCTACGGACTAGCGGGGGGAAGAAATGAGCAGTTCTTC
CDR3: CASSSYGLAGGRNEQFF
D: TRBD2
J: TRBJ2-1
size: few
V: TRBV6-5

DNA: TGTGCCAGCAGCTTACAACAGGGTGGCGAGCAGTACTTC
CDR3: CASSLQQGGEQYF
D: .
J: TRBJ2-7
size: few
V: TRBV7-9

DNA: TGTGCCATCAGTGAGTCGAGAGTGAACACTGAAGCTTTCTTT
CDR3: CAISESRVNTEAFF
D: .
J: TRBJ1-1
size: few
V: TRBV10-3

DNA: TGTGCCAGCACATACGACGGCCAAGAGACCCAGTACTTC
CDR3: CASTYDGQETQYF
D: .
J: TRBJ2-5
size: .
V: TRBV25-1

DNA: TGTGCCAGCAGTGAGAGGTTTAGCAATCAGCCCCAGCATTTT
CDR3: CASSERFSNQPQHF
D: .
J: TRBJ1-5
size: .
V: TRBV25-1

DNA: TGTGCCAGCAGCCAAGATCGGCATGCGGGCTCCTACGAGCAGTACTTC
CDR3: CASSQDRHAGSYEQYF
D: .
J: TRBJ2-7
size: .
V: TRBV3-1

DNA: TGTGCCAGCAGTGAGGACAAGTATGGCTACACCTTC
CDR3: CASSEDKYGYTF
D: .
J: TRBJ1-2
size: few
V: TRBV6-1

DNA: TGCGCCAGCAGCTTGGCCGGAGGTCTAGCGGAAAACATTCAGTACTTC
CDR3: CASSLAGGLAENIQYF
D: TRBD2
J: TRBJ2-4
size: .
V: TRBV5-1

DNA: TGTGCCAGCAGCTCGGACAGGGGGCTTAGTAATGAAAAACTGTTTTTT
CDR3: CASSSDRGLSNEKLFF
D: TRBD1
J: TRBJ1-4
size: .
V: TRBV12-3/TRBV12-4

DNA: TGTGCCAGCAGTTTAGTTGGGCAGGGGGCTCGGGAGACCCAGTACTTC
CDR3: CASSLVGQGARETQYF
D: TRBD1
J: TRBJ2-5
size: .
V: TRBV28

DNA: TGTGCCAGCAGCTTAGGACCCAGGGATGAAAAACTGTTTTTT
CDR3: CASSLGPRDEKLFF
D: .
J: TRBJ1-4
size: .
V: TRBV11-2

DNA: TGTGCCAGCAGCCATTTTTACAACGGCTACGGCCATACGCAGTATTTT
CDR3: CASSHFYNGYGHTQYF
D: .
J: TRBJ2-3
size: .
V: TRBV3-1

DNA: TGTGCCAGCAGCACCCGACAGGGGCAGCCCCAGCATTTT
CDR3: CASSTRQGQPQHF
D: TRBD1
J: TRBJ1-5
size: .
V: TRBV11-2

DNA: TGTGCCACCAGCAGAGATGAAGGGACCCTGAACCTTGGGGAGCAGTTCTTC
CDR3: CATSRDEGTLNLGEQFF
D: .
J: TRBJ2-1
size: .
V: TRBV15

DNA: TGTGCCAGCAGCCAATGGGGTCAGGGCTACAATGAGCAGTTCTTC
CDR3: CASSQWGQGYNEQFF
D: .
J: TRBJ2-1
size: .
V: TRBV14

DNA: TGTGCCAGCAGTCCCAGACGGGCCTTTAATGAAAAACTGTTTTTT
CDR3: CASSPRRAFNEKLFF
D: .
J: TRBJ1-4
size: many
V: TRBV28

DNA: TGTGCCAGCAGCCACGGCGGAGCAGATACGCAGTATTTT
CDR3: CASSHGGADTQYF
D: .
J: TRBJ2-3
size: .
V: TRBV3-1